This T cell receptor (beta chain) originates from a study of shared clonotypes between healthy human individuals. TCRdb keeps only in-frame clones here, not all; method: immunoSEQ multiplex PCR. There are about 590,000 clones in the sample; around 95% occur only once, and 0.1% to 0.11% lies in the top ten. CD45RO-negative cells were positively selected for CCR7, leaving out terminally differentiated effector memory CD45RA+ cells. Trimming cost V 7 bases and J 2 bases; bases outside gene matches: 11. Germline V CDR1 and CDR2: MDHEN, SYDVKM. The CDR3 length is 16 residues. The specimen was naive CD8+ T cells sorted from blood. V gene TRBV28 combines with J gene TRBJ2-3, with 8 bases matching TRBD2. This receptor was identified in a woman aged 25 to 39 in good health. The CDR3 sequence is CASTKAGTRNTDTQYF. The CDR3 DNA follows: TGTGCCAGCACCAAAGCCGGGACTAGAAACACAGATACGCAGTATTTT.